This T cell receptor beta chain was captured in a study of T cell responses to AZD1222 COVID-19 vaccine. CDR3 size: 14 residues. V was pared by 3 bases and J by 0 bases, with 5 bases between. CDR1 MDHEN and CDR2 SYDVKM come from the germline V gene. Study findings and constraints: Nearly half of the spike-specific TCRs reportedly recognize variant regions that carry no mutations.

Some clones are missing from TCRdb's copy, which holds only in-frame ones; the method was immunoSEQ multiplex PCR. The table records some 160,000 clones, around 94% of them present only once. Remarks on this clone: Its matching antigen is unknown.

This material consisted of peripheral blood, taken on day 0 of AZD1222 vaccination. This chain joins TRBV28 and TRBJ1-4; no firm D call. The receptor was derived from an adult in good health. The CDR3 coding sequence is TGTGCCAGCAGTTTGCATGCAACTAATGAAAAACTGTTTTTT. Translated, it gives CASSLHATNEKLFF.